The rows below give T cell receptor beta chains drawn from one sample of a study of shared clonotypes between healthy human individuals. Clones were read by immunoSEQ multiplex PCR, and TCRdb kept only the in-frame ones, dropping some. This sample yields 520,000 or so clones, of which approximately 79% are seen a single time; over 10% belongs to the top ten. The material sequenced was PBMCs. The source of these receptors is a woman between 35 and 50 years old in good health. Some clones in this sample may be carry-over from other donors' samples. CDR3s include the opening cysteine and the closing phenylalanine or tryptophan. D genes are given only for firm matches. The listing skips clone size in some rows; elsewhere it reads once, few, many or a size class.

CDR3 DNA: TGTGCCAGCAGCTTGTGGGACAGCAATCAGCCCCAGCATTTT
CDR3 protein: CASSLWDSNQPQHF
clone size: .
D gene: .
V gene: TRBV5-6
J gene: TRBJ1-5

CDR3 DNA: TGTGCCAGTACCCGGGACAGGGGGCAAGACTATGGCTACACCTTC
CDR3 protein: CASTRDRGQDYGYTF
clone size: few
D gene: TRBD1
V gene: TRBV19
J gene: TRBJ1-2

CDR3 DNA: TGTGCCAGCAGCTACAAGTACGAGCAGTACTTC
CDR3 protein: CASSYKYEQYF
clone size: few
D gene: .
V gene: TRBV5-6
J gene: TRBJ2-7

CDR3 DNA: TGTGCCAGCACCATTAGGACAGCCGTGAATGAGCAGTTCTTC
CDR3 protein: CASTIRTAVNEQFF
clone size: .
D gene: .
V gene: TRBV11-3
J gene: TRBJ2-1

CDR3 DNA: TGTGCCAGCAGTTACGGACTAGAGATCGGGGAGCTGTTTTTT
CDR3 protein: CASSYGLEIGELFF
clone size: .
D gene: TRBD2
V gene: TRBV6-5
J gene: TRBJ2-2

CDR3 DNA: TGCAGCGTTGAAGGAGGGGGTGGGGGAAACACCATATATTTT
CDR3 protein: CSVEGGGGGNTIYF
clone size: .
D gene: .
V gene: TRBV29-1
J gene: TRBJ1-3

CDR3 DNA: TGTGCCAGCAGCTTAGATGCCACAGGGAACTATGGCTACACCTTC
CDR3 protein: CASSLDATGNYGYTF
clone size: .
D gene: .
V gene: TRBV7-8
J gene: TRBJ1-2

CDR3 DNA: TGTGCCAGCAGCCGTGGACAGGGGGCTGAAGCTTTCTTT
CDR3 protein: CASSRGQGAEAFF
clone size: .
D gene: TRBD1
V gene: TRBV7-3
J gene: TRBJ1-1

CDR3 DNA: TGTGCCAGCAGCTTAGATTTGCGTTCGGGCGAGCAGTACTTC
CDR3 protein: CASSLDLRSGEQYF
clone size: .
D gene: .
V gene: TRBV11-1
J gene: TRBJ2-7

CDR3 DNA: TGCGCCAGCAGCCAAGACCACATCCAAGAGACCCAGTACTTC
CDR3 protein: CASSQDHIQETQYF
clone size: .
D gene: .
V gene: TRBV4-1
J gene: TRBJ2-5

CDR3 DNA: TGCAGCGCTAAGACAATCACCGGGGAGCTGTTTTTT
CDR3 protein: CSAKTITGELFF
clone size: .
D gene: .
V gene: TRBV29-1
J gene: TRBJ2-2

CDR3 DNA: TGCGCCAGCAGCCAAGGACTAGCGGGAGGAGCAGATACGCAGTATTTT
CDR3 protein: CASSQGLAGGADTQYF
clone size: .
D gene: TRBD2
V gene: TRBV4-3
J gene: TRBJ2-3

CDR3 DNA: TGTGCCAGCAGCTCCGGACTAATCCCCTACGAGCAGTACTTC
CDR3 protein: CASSSGLIPYEQYF
clone size: .
D gene: .
V gene: TRBV7-2
J gene: TRBJ2-7

CDR3 DNA: TGTGCCAGCCGACTCAGGGGGAAGACCTCTGGGGCCAACGTCCTGACTTTC
CDR3 protein: CASRLRGKTSGANVLTF
clone size: few
D gene: TRBD1
V gene: TRBV19
J gene: TRBJ2-6

CDR3 DNA: TGTGCCAGCTCACCTAGACAACTGGGGGAGACTGAAGCTTTCTTT
CDR3 protein: CASSPRQLGETEAFF
clone size: once
D gene: .
V gene: TRBV18
J gene: TRBJ1-1

CDR3 DNA: TGTGCCAGCAGCCCGAGGACAGGGTCCTTCTTGGATACGCAGTATTTT
CDR3 protein: CASSPRTGSFLDTQYF
clone size: .
D gene: TRBD1
V gene: TRBV7-9
J gene: TRBJ2-3

CDR3 DNA: TGCGCCAGCAGCTTGGACGGGGATCAGCCCCAGCATTTT
CDR3 protein: CASSLDGDQPQHF
clone size: .
D gene: .
V gene: TRBV5-1
J gene: TRBJ1-5

CDR3 DNA: TGTGCCAGCAGCGTTGGACTAGCACTGAACACCGGGGAGCTGTTTTTT
CDR3 protein: CASSVGLALNTGELFF
clone size: .
D gene: TRBD2
V gene: TRBV9
J gene: TRBJ2-2

CDR3 DNA: TGTGCCAGCAGCTTAGCGATGGCGAACACTGAAGCTTTCTTT
CDR3 protein: CASSLAMANTEAFF
clone size: .
D gene: .
V gene: TRBV7-2
J gene: TRBJ1-1

CDR3 DNA: TGTGCCAGCAGCTTAGGGACTAGCGGGAGTATCTACGAGCAGTACTTC
CDR3 protein: CASSLGTSGSIYEQYF
clone size: .
D gene: TRBD2
V gene: TRBV7-6
J gene: TRBJ2-7

CDR3 DNA: TGCGCCAGCAGTGAGGCGGGACACTCCTACGAGCAGTACTTC
CDR3 protein: CASSEAGHSYEQYF
clone size: .
D gene: .
V gene: TRBV10-1
J gene: TRBJ2-7

CDR3 DNA: TGTGCCAGCAGCCCCGGGACAGGTAACAATCAGCCCCAGCATTTT
CDR3 protein: CASSPGTGNNQPQHF
clone size: .
D gene: .
V gene: TRBV21-1
J gene: TRBJ1-5

CDR3 DNA: TGCAGCGTTCAGGGTCGACTCACTGAAGCTTTCTTT
CDR3 protein: CSVQGRLTEAFF
clone size: few
D gene: .
V gene: TRBV29-1
J gene: TRBJ1-1

CDR3 DNA: TGTGCCAGCAGTGATCGGGAACAAGAGACCCAGTACTTC
CDR3 protein: CASSDREQETQYF
clone size: .
D gene: .
V gene: TRBV6-1
J gene: TRBJ2-5

CDR3 DNA: TGTGCCAGCAGCTCCCCGAACTCTGGGGCCAACGTCCTGACTTTC
CDR3 protein: CASSSPNSGANVLTF
clone size: .
D gene: .
V gene: TRBV7-3
J gene: TRBJ2-6

CDR3 DNA: TGTGCCAGCAGGAACCCCACAGGAGTAAGCTACGAGCAGTACTTC
CDR3 protein: CASRNPTGVSYEQYF
clone size: .
D gene: .
V gene: TRBV28
J gene: TRBJ2-7

CDR3 DNA: TGTGCCAGTAGTATCGATAGGGATGAAAAACTGTTTTTT
CDR3 protein: CASSIDRDEKLFF
clone size: .
D gene: .
V gene: TRBV19
J gene: TRBJ1-4

CDR3 DNA: TGTGCCAGCTCACCATATGCACGGACAGAGAGCTCCTACGAGCAGTACTTC
CDR3 protein: CASSPYARTESSYEQYF
clone size: once
D gene: .
V gene: TRBV18
J gene: TRBJ2-7

CDR3 DNA: TGTGCCAGCCGGCGGGGAAACACCATATATTTT
CDR3 protein: CASRRGNTIYF
clone size: .
D gene: .
V gene: TRBV19
J gene: TRBJ1-3

CDR3 DNA: TGTGCCAGCAGTCAAAACAGGGGGCGAGGCTACACCTTC
CDR3 protein: CASSQNRGRGYTF
clone size: .
D gene: TRBD1
V gene: TRBV28
J gene: TRBJ1-2

CDR3 DNA: TGTGCCAGCAGTGGATCGGGACAGGGCACAGATACGCAGTATTTT
CDR3 protein: CASSGSGQGTDTQYF
clone size: once
D gene: TRBD1
V gene: TRBV28
J gene: TRBJ2-3

CDR3 DNA: TGTGCCAGCAGCTCCCGTCGGGGACTAGCGGGAGCCGGGGAGCTGTTTTTT
CDR3 protein: CASSSRRGLAGAGELFF
clone size: .
D gene: TRBD2
V gene: TRBV5-6
J gene: TRBJ2-2

CDR3 DNA: TGCGCCAGCAGCTTGGTCGCCGGGGCCGGGGACACTGAAGCTTTCTTT
CDR3 protein: CASSLVAGAGDTEAFF
clone size: .
D gene: .
V gene: TRBV5-1
J gene: TRBJ1-1

CDR3 DNA: TGTGCCAGCAGTTCTCAGGAGGTGGCAACTAATGAAAAACTGTTTTTT
CDR3 protein: CASSSQEVATNEKLFF
clone size: .
D gene: .
V gene: TRBV28
J gene: TRBJ1-4

CDR3 DNA: TGTGCCACCAGCAGCGGGACAGGGGATAGCAATCAGCCCCAGCATTTT
CDR3 protein: CATSSGTGDSNQPQHF
clone size: .
D gene: TRBD1
V gene: TRBV15
J gene: TRBJ1-5

CDR3 DNA: TGTGCCAGCAGCCGCACACAGTACAATGAGCAGTTCTTC
CDR3 protein: CASSRTQYNEQFF
clone size: .
D gene: .
V gene: TRBV7-3
J gene: TRBJ2-1

CDR3 DNA: TGTGCCAGCAGTGCGGACAGGACGAGCTCCTACGAGCAGTACTTC
CDR3 protein: CASSADRTSSYEQYF
clone size: .
D gene: TRBD1
V gene: TRBV6-6
J gene: TRBJ2-7

CDR3 DNA: TGTGCCATCAAGTCGGGCTTGGTTAGCGGGAGGACGTACGAGCAGTACTTC
CDR3 protein: CAIKSGLVSGRTYEQYF
clone size: few
D gene: TRBD2
V gene: TRBV10-3
J gene: TRBJ2-7

CDR3 DNA: TGTGCCAGCAGTTTATGGCCAGGTTCCAACTATGGCTACACCTTC
CDR3 protein: CASSLWPGSNYGYTF
clone size: few
D gene: .
V gene: TRBV28
J gene: TRBJ1-2

CDR3 DNA: TGTGCCACCAGCAGGGGACTAGCGGGACCGAACACCGGGGAGCTGTTTTTT
CDR3 protein: CATSRGLAGPNTGELFF
clone size: .
D gene: TRBD2
V gene: TRBV15
J gene: TRBJ2-2

CDR3 DNA: TGTGCCAGCAGCCCCGGGGGGATGAGGAGAGACACTGAAGCTTTCTTT
CDR3 protein: CASSPGGMRRDTEAFF
clone size: .
D gene: .
V gene: TRBV5-4
J gene: TRBJ1-1

CDR3 DNA: TGTGCCAGCAGCTTATCGGTTCAGCAGCAGTTCTTC
CDR3 protein: CASSLSVQQQFF
clone size: .
D gene: .
V gene: TRBV7-9
J gene: TRBJ2-1

CDR3 DNA: TGCGCCAGCAGCTATAGTGGTGAAGAGACCCAGTACTTC
CDR3 protein: CASSYSGEETQYF
clone size: .
D gene: .
V gene: TRBV5-1
J gene: TRBJ2-5

CDR3 DNA: TGTGCCAGCACCGCGGGGACAGGGGGATTGCCCCAGCATTTT
CDR3 protein: CASTAGTGGLPQHF
clone size: .
D gene: TRBD1
V gene: TRBV28
J gene: TRBJ1-5

CDR3 DNA: TGTGCCAGTAGTCCCGGGACTAGCGGGAGCATAAAGACCCAGTACTTC
CDR3 protein: CASSPGTSGSIKTQYF
clone size: .
D gene: TRBD2
V gene: TRBV19
J gene: TRBJ2-5

CDR3 DNA: TGTGCCAGCAGCTCAAACCCCATTCAGTACTTC
CDR3 protein: CASSSNPIQYF
clone size: .
D gene: .
V gene: TRBV28
J gene: TRBJ2-4

CDR3 DNA: TGTGCCAGCAGTCCGACCTACTTTAGCGGGAGTCCCCCAGATACGCAGTATTTT
CDR3 protein: CASSPTYFSGSPPDTQYF
clone size: .
D gene: TRBD2
V gene: TRBV27
J gene: TRBJ2-3

CDR3 DNA: TGTGCCAGCAGTGAGGGACAGGGGGGCCCCGTTACCTACGAGCAGTACTTC
CDR3 protein: CASSEGQGGPVTYEQYF
clone size: .
D gene: TRBD1
V gene: TRBV2
J gene: TRBJ2-7

CDR3 DNA: TGTGCCAGCAGCTTAGTGGGGTTGGGCTCTGGAAACACCATATATTTT
CDR3 protein: CASSLVGLGSGNTIYF
clone size: .
D gene: .
V gene: TRBV11-2
J gene: TRBJ1-3

CDR3 DNA: TGTGCCAGTAGTGGAGGGACAGGACATGGCTACACCTTC
CDR3 protein: CASSGGTGHGYTF
clone size: .
D gene: TRBD1
V gene: TRBV19
J gene: TRBJ1-2

CDR3 DNA: TGTGCCAGCAGCTTAATTCCAGGTGGGACCGGGGAGCTGTTTTTT
CDR3 protein: CASSLIPGGTGELFF
clone size: .
D gene: .
V gene: TRBV7-3
J gene: TRBJ2-2

CDR3 DNA: TGTGCCAGCAGTGAGCGGGGGCGAGTCTATGGCTACACCTTC
CDR3 protein: CASSERGRVYGYTF
clone size: .
D gene: .
V gene: TRBV2
J gene: TRBJ1-2

CDR3 DNA: TGTGCCACCAGCAAACGGACAGGGGTAAGCGCTGAAGCTTTCTTT
CDR3 protein: CATSKRTGVSAEAFF
clone size: .
D gene: TRBD1
V gene: TRBV15
J gene: TRBJ1-1

CDR3 DNA: TGTGCCAGCAGCCGAGGGTGGGATGGCTACACCTTC
CDR3 protein: CASSRGWDGYTF
clone size: .
D gene: .
V gene: TRBV6-5
J gene: TRBJ1-2

CDR3 DNA: TGTGCCAGTAGTCCGGGACCCTACAATGAGCAGTTCTTC
CDR3 protein: CASSPGPYNEQFF
clone size: few
D gene: .
V gene: TRBV19
J gene: TRBJ2-1